The 6 T cell receptor beta chains listed next were all sequenced from one sample in a study of OX40 agonist ivuxolimab in advanced cancers. Profiled with immunoSEQ multiplex PCR; TCRdb holds only in-frame clones, not every one. There are 79,000 or so clones in the sample; 85% occur only once, and approximately 0.61% lies in the top ten. The sequencing here drew on CD4+ or CD8+ T cells sorted from blood, taken in a trial of the OX40 agonist ivuxolimab. These receptors came from an adult with an advanced solid tumor such as melanoma, head and neck, liver or kidney cancer.

The chain combines TRBV18 with TRBJ2-6; 9 nucleotides match TRBD1. The V gene's germline CDR1 is KGHSH and CDR2 LQKENI. The V gene end was trimmed by 4 bases and the J gene end by 0 bases; junction bases not matched to a gene: 10. The CDR3 is 19 residues long. The chain's CDR3 is CASSRNPGQGASGANVLTF. For the CDR3, the DNA is TGTGCCAGCTCACGAAACCCGGGACAGGGCGCCTCTGGGGCCAACGTCCTGACTTTC.

V gene TRBV18 combines with J gene TRBJ1-1, with TRBD1 as a possible D gene (5 bases). Between the trimmed V and J ends, which lost 3 bases and 3 bases, there was a span of 14 bases. CDR1 is KGHSH and CDR2 is LQKENI in the germline V gene. The CDR3 spans 15 residues. The CDR3 nucleotides are TGTGCCAGCTCACCGGATGTGGGGGACTACACTGAAGCTTTCTTT. Translation gives CASSPDVGDYTEAFF.

J is TRBJ2-2 and V is TRBV6-5; TRBD2 matches 12 bases. This CDR3 comprises 16 residues. In germline, CDR1 is MNHEY, CDR2 SVGAGI. J lost 3 bases, V lost 4 bases, and 3 bases had no gene match. The CDR3 DNA reads as TGTGCCAGCAGTTGGACTAGCGGGGCGGACACCGGGGAGCTGTTTTTT. It translates to CASSWTSGADTGELFF.

The chain has TRBV18 and TRBJ1-3; D is unclear. The germline V gene encodes CDR1 KGHSH and CDR2 LQKENI. This CDR3 contains 15 residues. The V and J ends lost 2 bases and 4 bases respectively, with 12 bases between them. The DNA for the CDR3 is TGTGCCAGCTCACCAACCGACGATATAGGAAACACCATATATTTT. It translates to CASSPTDDIGNTIYF. Supplemented by reference TRBV18 and TRBJ1-3, the full variable domain reads NAGVMQNPRHLVRRRGQEARLRCSPMKGHSHVYWYRQLPEEGLKFMVYLQKENIIDESGMPKERFSAEFPKEGPSILRIQQVVRGDSAAYFCASSPTDDIGNTIYFGEGSWLTVV.

The chain uses TRBV9 and TRBJ2-2, with D perhaps matching TRBD2 (5 bases). Germline CDR1 reads SGDLS; CDR2 reads YYNGEE. The ends were cut back, 8 bases at V and 3 bases at J, with 14 bases in the middle. The CDR3 loop spans 14 amino acids. The CDR3 sequence is CASSRVLDTGELFF. The CDR3 DNA sequence: TGTGCCAGTTCGAGGGTCTTGGACACCGGGGAGCTGTTTTTT. Full variable domain (missing parts from reference TRBV9 and TRBJ2-2): DSGVTQTPKHLITATGQRVTLRCSPRSGDLSVYWYQQSLDQGLQFLIQYYNGEERAKGNILERFSAQQFPDLHSELNLSSLELGDSALYFCASSRVLDTGELFFGEGSRLTVL.

DNA of the CDR3: TGTGCCAGCAGCTCGGACAGAAGAAACACTGAAGCTTTCTTT. Residues: CASSSDRRNTEAFF. The chain uses TRBV5-4 and TRBJ1-1; tentative D call: TRBD1 (6 bases). Germline loops: CDR1 SGHNT, CDR2 YYREEE (reference sequence). The ends were cut back, 3 bases at V and 2 bases at J, with 11 bases in the middle. This CDR3 is built from 14 residues.